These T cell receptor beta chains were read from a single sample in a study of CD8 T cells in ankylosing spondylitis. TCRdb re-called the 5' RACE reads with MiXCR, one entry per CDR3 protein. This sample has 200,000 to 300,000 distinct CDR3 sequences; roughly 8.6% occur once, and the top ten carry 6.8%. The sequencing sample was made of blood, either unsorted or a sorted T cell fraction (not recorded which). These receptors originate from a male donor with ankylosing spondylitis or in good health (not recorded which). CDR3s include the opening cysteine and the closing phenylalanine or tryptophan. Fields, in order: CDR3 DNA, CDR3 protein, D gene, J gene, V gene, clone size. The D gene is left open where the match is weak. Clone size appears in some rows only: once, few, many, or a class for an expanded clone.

TGCGCCAGCACTCCAGGGGTCTCTGGAAACACCATATATTTT,CASTPGVSGNTIYF,-,TRBJ1-3,TRBV5-1,many
TGTGCCAGCAGTTCACGGGTGACAGAGAACACTGAAGCTTTCTTT,CASSSRVTENTEAFF,-,TRBJ1-1,TRBV6-5,many
TGCAGTGCTACAAGGACAGGGAACACTGAAGCTTTCTTT,CSATRTGNTEAFF,TRBD1,TRBJ1-1,TRBV20-1,many
TGTGCTAGCAGCCAGACCATGAACACTGAAGCTTTCTTT,CASSQTMNTEAFF,-,TRBJ1-1,TRBV7-7,many
TGTGCCAGCAGTCCGACGGCCCCAGGGGCCTACGAGCAGTACTTC,CASSPTAPGAYEQYF,-,TRBJ2-7,TRBV27,-
TGTGCCAGCAGCCAAGAGTCCAGGGAGTTCTACGAGCAGTACTTC,CASSQESREFYEQYF,-,TRBJ2-7,TRBV4-2,-
TGTGCCAGCAGATATGGGGGGATGGGTTTGTGGGAGACCCAGTACTTC,CASRYGGMGLWETQYF,-,TRBJ2-5,TRBV7-2,-
TGTGCCAGCAGCTTACCGGTCGGAAAGCGGGGGAGCTTTTGGGATAGCACAGATACGCAGTATTTT,CASSLPVGKRGSFWDSTDTQYF,TRBD2,TRBJ2-3,TRBV7-3,few
TGCAGTGCTGGAGGGGCCGCAAGCACAGATACGCAGTATTTT,CSAGGAASTDTQYF,-,TRBJ2-3,TRBV20-1,many
TGTGCCAGCAGTGAGACAGCCGACAACAATCAGCCCCAGCATTTT,CASSETADNNQPQHF,-,TRBJ1-5,TRBV6-1,-
TGCAGTGCTGCGGACAGGGAGCACACTGAAGCTTTCTTT,CSAADREHTEAFF,TRBD1,TRBJ1-1,TRBV20-1,many